This T cell receptor (beta chain) was sequenced for a study of T cell repertoires in cytomegalovirus infection. Comment on this clonotype: The missing conserved phenylalanine or tryptophan at the end of this CDR3 makes a read error likely.

TCRdb fed the reads into MiXCR, producing one record per CDR3 protein. Of approximately 750,000 distinct CDR3 sequences in the sample, approximately 34% were seen once. After removal of 5 bases from V and 7 bases from J, the junction contained 5 bases not matched to a gene. CDR3 length equals 16 residues. The germline V gene encodes CDR1 SEHNR and CDR2 FQNEAQ (reference sequence). This chain uses TRBV7-9 with TRBJ2-1; 16 bases match TRBD2. Sequencing was performed on PBMCs. The receptor was derived from a human donor in good health (CMV status not recorded). Some clones in this sample may be carry-over from other donors' samples. In nucleotides, the CDR3 is TGTGCCAGCAGCATCGGGACTAGCGGGAGGGCTAATGAGCAGTTCTTA. It codes for CASSIGTSGRANEQFL.